This T cell receptor beta chain was identified in a study of T cell responses to AZD1222 COVID-19 vaccine. Study-level results: Seropositivity was recorded at baseline in only 6 or 7 AZD1222 recipients.

On this clone: Its antigen is currently unknown.

TCRdb's table, derived via immunoSEQ multiplex PCR, lists solely in-frame clones and lacks some. This table has about 150,000 clones, approximately 93% appearing once. CDR3 size: 13 residues. V lost 6 bases to trimming and J lost 2 bases, with 10 bases between them. The TCR originated in an adult in good health. The source was peripheral blood, collected on day 0 of AZD1222 vaccination. The rearrangement links TRBV12-3 or TRBV12-4 to TRBJ1-2; unclear D gene. The CDR3 sequence is CASSVTGNYGYTF. The DNA for the CDR3 is TGTGCCAGCAGCGTGACGGGGAACTATGGCTACACCTTC.